These T cell receptor beta chains were read from a single sample in a study of identical twins. TCRdb processed the 5' RACE reads anew with MiXCR; each CDR3 protein has one entry. Here the sample spans fewer than 250,000 distinct CDR3 sequences, around 10% being singletons. Sequencing used memory (CD45RO+) T cells sorted from blood. These receptors originate from a woman aged 18-29 years in good health. Each CDR3 is given with its conserved first and last residue. A D gene is named only where the DNA matches it firmly. Rows give clone size only sometimes, using once, few, many, or a class for an expanded clone.

D	V	size	J	DNA	CDR3
-	TRBV20-1	-	TRBJ2-5	TGCAGTGCTAGAGATCCCACTAGCAGGGAGACCCAGTACTTC	CSARDPTSRETQYF
-	TRBV5-1	-	TRBJ2-7	TGCGCCAGCAGCTTTCTAACAGCGACCTACGAGCAGTACTTC	CASSFLTATYEQYF
-	TRBV7-9	few	TRBJ2-2	TGTGCCAGCAGCTTGGGAAGAGAGACAGGGAGGACCGGGGAGCTGTTTTTT	CASSLGRETGRTGELFF
TRBD1	TRBV7-3	once	TRBJ2-7	TGTGCCAGCAGCTTAGACAGGGGGTTCTACGAGCAGTACTTC	CASSLDRGFYEQYF
-	TRBV20-1	-	TRBJ2-5	TGCAGTGCTAGAGGATCCTCACCCGGAGGTTTGGAGACCCAGTACTTC	CSARGSSPGGLETQYF
-	TRBV5-1	few	TRBJ1-5	TGCGCCAGCAGCTTGGGGGGGTATCAGCCCCAGCATTTT	CASSLGGYQPQHF
TRBD1	TRBV12-3/TRBV12-4	many	TRBJ1-2	TGTGCCAGCAGCCCCGACAGGGGCTATGGCTACACCTTC	CASSPDRGYGYTF
-	TRBV11-2	many	TRBJ2-1	TGTGCCAGCAGTTTAGGTCCTTACAATGAGCAGTTCTTC	CASSLGPYNEQFF
TRBD2	TRBV20-1	few	TRBJ2-3	TGCAGTGCTAGACCGACTAGCGGGGGCCGCACAGATACGCAGTATTTT	CSARPTSGGRTDTQYF
-	TRBV20-1	-	TRBJ1-1	TGCAGTGTTCGGCGAGCGGACACTGAAGCTTTCTTT	CSVRRADTEAFF
-	TRBV7-2	many	TRBJ2-1	TGTGCCAGCAGCTCGACCGCTAGCTCCTACAATGAGCAGTTCTTC	CASSSTASSYNEQFF
-	TRBV12-3/TRBV12-4	few	TRBJ2-6	TGTGCCAGCAGTTTAGCGCGGATGACTGGGGCCAACGTCCTGACTTTC	CASSLARMTGANVLTF
-	TRBV11-2	few	TRBJ1-2	TGTGCCAGCAGCTTACTGCGGGGCGCGGGAGGCTACACCTTC	CASSLLRGAGGYTF
-	TRBV19	-	TRBJ2-5	TGTGCCAGTAGTATCGGGACACCGCAAGAGACCCAGTACTTC	CASSIGTPQETQYF
-	TRBV5-1	many	TRBJ1-1	TGCGCCAGCTTCCGGGGCGCGGGGGGAACTGAAGCTTTCTTT	CASFRGAGGTEAFF
-	TRBV9	few	TRBJ2-5	TGTGCCAATCTGATCCGGGGTAGGGAAGAGACCCAGTACTTC	CANLIRGREETQYF
-	TRBV3-1	-	TRBJ1-4	TGTGCCAGCAGCTACAGAGGCAGGGCAAATGAAAAACTGTTTTTT	CASSYRGRANEKLFF
-	TRBV2	few	TRBJ2-6	TGTGCCAGCAGGGCCGAACTCTCTGGGGCCAACGTCCTGACTTTC	CASRAELSGANVLTF
TRBD2	TRBV20-1	-	TRBJ2-7	TGCAGTGCTAGAGATCCGCTAGCGGGGGCCTCCGAGCAGTACTTC	CSARDPLAGASEQYF
-	TRBV28	-	TRBJ1-1	TGTGCCATCGGAGGGGTGAACACTGAAGCTTTCTTT	CAIGGVNTEAFF
TRBD1	TRBV5-1	-	TRBJ1-2	TGCGCCAGCAGCGCCGGGACAGGGTATGGCTACACCTTC	CASSAGTGYGYTF
-	TRBV20-1	few	TRBJ2-1	TGCAGTGCCGAGGACTACAAGGAGGGGGACCACAATGAGCAGTTCTTC	CSAEDYKEGDHNEQFF
TRBD2	TRBV16	-	TRBJ2-5	TGTGCCAGCAGTCGCATAGCGGGTGGAGAGACCCAGTACTTC	CASSRIAGGETQYF
TRBD1	TRBV28	-	TRBJ2-3	TGTGCCAGCAAGACAGGGGACACAGATACGCAGTATTTT	CASKTGDTDTQYF
-	TRBV6-6	few	TRBJ1-5	TGTGCCAGCAGTGTCCCGAACCAGCCCCAGCATTTT	CASSVPNQPQHF
TRBD1	TRBV11-2	-	TRBJ2-5	TGTGCCAGCAGCTGGGGACAGGAAGAGACCCAGTACTTC	CASSWGQEETQYF
TRBD1	TRBV5-1	many	TRBJ1-2	TGCGCCAGCAGCTTGGGGGACAGGGAGGGACAAGGCTACACCTTC	CASSLGDREGQGYTF
-	TRBV20-1	-	TRBJ1-5	TGCAGTGCTCATGGGGGAGGGGTAAATCAGCCCCAGCATTTT	CSAHGGGVNQPQHF
-	TRBV19	-	TRBJ1-1	TGTGCCAGTAGATACATGAACACTGAAGCTTTCTTT	CASRYMNTEAFF
TRBD1	TRBV27	few	TRBJ2-1	TGTGCCAGCAGTTGGGACAGGGGGAACTCCTACAATGAGCAGTTCTTC	CASSWDRGNSYNEQFF
TRBD2	TRBV25-1	few	TRBJ2-5	TGTGCCAGCGGACCTATAGGACTAGCGGGGAGAGAGACCCAGTACTTC	CASGPIGLAGRETQYF
-	TRBV5-5	few	TRBJ2-3	TGTGCCAGCAGCTTAACCGCCAGGGATACGCAGTATTTT	CASSLTARDTQYF
-	TRBV19	-	TRBJ2-1	TGTGCCAGTAGACCACGAGGGGGGACGGAGCAGTTCTTC	CASRPRGGTEQFF
-	TRBV20-1	few	TRBJ2-7	TGCAGTACCCAGGGGAGCTCCTACGAGCAGTACTTC	CSTQGSSYEQYF
-	TRBV25-1	few	TRBJ2-7	TGTGCCAGCAGCCCCCAGGACCTCTACGAGCAGTACTTC	CASSPQDLYEQYF
-	TRBV7-9	-	TRBJ2-7	TGTGCCAGCAGCTCAACTAGCTACGAGCAGTACTTC	CASSSTSYEQYF
-	TRBV6-2/TRBV6-3	few	TRBJ2-3	TGTGCCACTAAGGGACTCACAGATACGCAGTATTTT	CATKGLTDTQYF